A single sample gave rise to the 8 T cell receptor beta chains below, sequenced in a study of molecular identifiers for immune sequencing clone quantification (dated by TCRdb to the late 2010s). The method behind the library was PCR. The listed sequencing device is NextSeq 500. TCRdb reprocessed the public reads (quality trimming at Q25 with fastp, clone calling with MiXCR) and kept in-frame beta chains. Entries are consolidated by CDR3 protein sequence, retaining the most common genes and DNA. The sample table lists some 96,000 distinct CDR3 sequences, 24% of them with a count of one. The ten biggest clones cover 0.85% to 1% of the sample. The sequenced sample was naive CD8+ T cells from blood, with Jurkat cell RNA spiked in. This specimen's cell subset or site label, per the study, means: FACS-sorted CD8+CD4-CCR7+CD45RA+ naive T cells. These receptors came from a human donor in good health. Some libraries in this study had Jurkat cell RNA spiked in.

This chain connects TRBV30 to TRBJ2-7; the match to TRBD2 covers 9 bases. The CDR3 runs 13 residues. Germline V gene sequence: CDR1 GTSNPN, CDR2 SVGIG (reference sequence). The J segment lost 1 base and the V segment lost 4 bases, leaving 2 bases of the junction unmatched. CDR3 region: CAWITSGSYEQYF. DNA for the CDR3: TGTGCCTGGATAACTAGCGGGTCCTACGAGCAGTACTTC.

This clonotype occurred many times. This chain joins TRBV30 and TRBJ2-3; D is perhaps TRBD2 (7 bases). V was clipped by 5 bases and J by 4 bases, with 13 bases between them. CDR3 length: 13 residues. The V gene's germline CDR1 is GTSNPN and CDR2 SVGIG (reference sequence). The CDR3 sequence is CAWGGGGADTQYF. In DNA form, the CDR3 reads TGTGCCTGGGGGGGGGGCGGGGCAGATACGCAGTATTTT.

This clonotype was detected ten times or more. The genes are TRBV27 and TRBJ2-3; a possible D gene is TRBD2 (6 bases). V lost 3 bases and J 5 bases, leaving 9 bases between the germline ends. Germline CDR1 is MNHEY and CDR2 is SMNVEV (reference sequence). This CDR3 comprises 13 residues. CDR3 region: CASSLMEGDTQYF. CDR3 DNA sequence: TGTGCCAGCAGTTTGATGGAGGGAGATACGCAGTATTTT.

The chain carries TRBV4-3 and TRBJ2-5; TRBD2 agrees at 13 bases. The V segment lost 3 bases and the J segment 4 bases; nucleotides outside the gene matches: 2. This CDR3 region has 15 residues. Per the germline V gene, CDR1 is LGHNA and CDR2 is YSLEER. CDR3 nucleotides: TGCGCCAGCAGCCAGGGACTAGCGGGGCCAGAGACCCAGTACTTC. Protein: CASSQGLAGPETQYF.

This clonotype has a handful of counts. The chain links TRBV11-2 to TRBJ2-7; D remains ambiguous. The V end was cut by 5 bases, the J end by 7 bases, with 18 bases between. Looked up from germline, CDR1 is SGHAT and CDR2 is FQNNGV. This CDR3 region has 14 residues. The CDR3 DNA reads as TGTGCCAGCAGCCCCCCGGCCAATCCGAGGGAGCAGTACTTC. Translated: CASSPPANPREQYF.

This clonotype has only a few counts. This chain joins TRBV6-6 and TRBJ1-2; possibly TRBD1 for D (5 bases). This CDR3 has 16 amino acids. In germline, CDR1 is MNHNY, CDR2 SVGAGI (reference sequence). V was trimmed by 4 bases and J by 8 bases, leaving 23 bases between them. The CDR3 region is CASSWDRGGASRGYTF. The CDR3 nucleotides are TGTGCCAGCAGTTGGGACCGTGGGGGTGCGTCGCGGGGCTACACCTTC.

The chain employs TRBV4-1 and TRBJ1-1, with TRBD1 as a possible D gene (5 bases). This CDR3 has 15 amino acids. Germline loops: CDR1 MGHRA, CDR2 YSYEKL. Trimming pared 0 bases from V and 3 bases from J, leaving 11 bases between. This chain's CDR3 is CASSQDRGWDTEAFF. DNA for the CDR3: TGCGCCAGCAGCCAAGATAGGGGTTGGGACACTGAAGCTTTCTTT.

This clonotype appeared many times. This chain joins TRBV2 and TRBJ1-5; 7 nucleotides agree with TRBD1. CDR3 size: 20 residues. J was trimmed by 0 bases and V by 4 bases; bases with no gene match: 18. Germline CDR1 is SNHLY and CDR2 is FYNNEI. The DNA of the CDR3 is TGTGCCAGCAGTGTCGAGGGGGTTGACAGGGAGGGACATAGCAATCAGCCCCAGCATTTT. Translating it yields CASSVEGVDREGHSNQPQHF.